The clone carrying this T cell receptor (beta chain) was picked up a small number of times. These data come from a study of blood T cell repertoires in COVID-19. TCRdb's table, derived via immunoSEQ multiplex PCR, lists solely in-frame clones and lacks some. The table includes 250,000 or so clones, just under 90% detected once. This CDR3 contains 14 residues. V dropped 2 bases and J dropped 2 bases, with 6 bases sitting between them. CDR1 is MNHNY, CDR2 SVGAGI, per germline (reference sequence). Across fewer than 25 US areas, participants ranged in age from 18 to 89 years. Sequencing was carried out using PBMCs or T cells enriched from blood (not recorded which). The clonotype was recovered from a middle-aged man who had been exposed to COVID-19. J is TRBJ2-2 and V is TRBV6-6; D is undetermined. The CDR3: CASSYHQNTGELFF. In nucleotides, the CDR3 is TGTGCCAGCAGTTACCATCAAAACACCGGGGAGCTGTTTTTT.